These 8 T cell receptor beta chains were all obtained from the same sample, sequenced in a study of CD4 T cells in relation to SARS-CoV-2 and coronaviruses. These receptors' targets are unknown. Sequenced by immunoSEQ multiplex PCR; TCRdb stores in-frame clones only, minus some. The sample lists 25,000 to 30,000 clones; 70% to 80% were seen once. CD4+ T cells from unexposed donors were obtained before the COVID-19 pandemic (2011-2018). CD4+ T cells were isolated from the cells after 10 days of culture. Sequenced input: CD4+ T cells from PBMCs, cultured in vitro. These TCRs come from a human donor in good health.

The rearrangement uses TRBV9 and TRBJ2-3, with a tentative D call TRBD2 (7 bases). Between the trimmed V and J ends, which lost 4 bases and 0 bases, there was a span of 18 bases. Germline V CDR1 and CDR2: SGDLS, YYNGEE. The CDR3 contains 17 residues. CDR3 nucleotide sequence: TGTGCCAGCAGCCCGTTTAGGGGGGGGCCGAGCACAGATACGCAGTATTTT. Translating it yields CASSPFRGGPSTDTQYF. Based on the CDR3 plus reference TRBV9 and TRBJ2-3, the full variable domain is DSGVTQTPKHLITATGQRVTLRCSPRSGDLSVYWYQQSLDQGLQFLIQYYNGEERAKGNILERFSAQQFPDLHSELNLSSLELGDSALYFCASSPFRGGPSTDTQYFGPGTRLTVL.

Here the CDR3 reads CASGGQGPRGYTF. CDR3 nucleotide sequence: TGTGCCAGCGGAGGACAGGGCCCTCGGGGCTACACCTTC. The chain employs TRBV28 and TRBJ1-2; TRBD1 agrees at 8 bases. This CDR3 has 13 amino acids. V gave up 8 bases and J gave up 8 bases; unmatched junction bases: 10. Germline values: CDR1 MDHEN, CDR2 SYDVKM.

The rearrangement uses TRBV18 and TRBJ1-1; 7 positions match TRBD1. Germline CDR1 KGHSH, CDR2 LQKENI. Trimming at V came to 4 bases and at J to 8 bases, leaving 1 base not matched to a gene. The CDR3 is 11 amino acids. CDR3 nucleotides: TGTGCCAGCTCACGGGGACAGGAAGCTTTCTTT. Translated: CASSRGQEAFF.

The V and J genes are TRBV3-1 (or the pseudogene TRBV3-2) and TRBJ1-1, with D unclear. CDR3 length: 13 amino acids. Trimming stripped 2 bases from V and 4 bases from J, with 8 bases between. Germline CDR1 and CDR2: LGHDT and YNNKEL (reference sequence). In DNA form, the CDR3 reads TGTGCCAGCAGCCAACAAGTACGCACTGAAGCTTTCTTT. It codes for CASSQQVRTEAFF.

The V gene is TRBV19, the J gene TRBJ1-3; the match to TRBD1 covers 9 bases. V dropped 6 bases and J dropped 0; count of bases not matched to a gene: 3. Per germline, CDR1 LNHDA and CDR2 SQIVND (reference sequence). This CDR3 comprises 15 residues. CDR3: CASSLTGGSGNTIYF. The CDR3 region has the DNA TGTGCCAGTAGCCTGACAGGGGGCTCTGGAAACACCATATATTTT.

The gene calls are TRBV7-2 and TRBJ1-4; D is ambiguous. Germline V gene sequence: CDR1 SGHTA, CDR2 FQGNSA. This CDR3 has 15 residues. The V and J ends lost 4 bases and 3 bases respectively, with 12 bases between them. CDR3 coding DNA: TGTGCCAGCAGCTCGAGGTCATATGCTAATGAAAAACTGTTTTTT. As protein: CASSSRSYANEKLFF.

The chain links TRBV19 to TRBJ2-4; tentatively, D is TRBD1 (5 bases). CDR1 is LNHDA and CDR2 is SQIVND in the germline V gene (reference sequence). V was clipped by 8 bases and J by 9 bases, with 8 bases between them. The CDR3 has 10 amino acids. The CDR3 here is CASGAGIQYF. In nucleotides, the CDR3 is TGTGCCAGTGGGGCAGGCATTCAGTACTTC.

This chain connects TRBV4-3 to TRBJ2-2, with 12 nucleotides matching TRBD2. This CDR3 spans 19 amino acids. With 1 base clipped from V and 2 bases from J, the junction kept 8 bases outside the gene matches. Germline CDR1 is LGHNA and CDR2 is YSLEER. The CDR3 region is CASSQAALAGGLNTGELFF. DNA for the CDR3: TGCGCCAGCAGCCAAGCCGCACTAGCGGGGGGCCTAAACACCGGGGAGCTGTTTTTT.